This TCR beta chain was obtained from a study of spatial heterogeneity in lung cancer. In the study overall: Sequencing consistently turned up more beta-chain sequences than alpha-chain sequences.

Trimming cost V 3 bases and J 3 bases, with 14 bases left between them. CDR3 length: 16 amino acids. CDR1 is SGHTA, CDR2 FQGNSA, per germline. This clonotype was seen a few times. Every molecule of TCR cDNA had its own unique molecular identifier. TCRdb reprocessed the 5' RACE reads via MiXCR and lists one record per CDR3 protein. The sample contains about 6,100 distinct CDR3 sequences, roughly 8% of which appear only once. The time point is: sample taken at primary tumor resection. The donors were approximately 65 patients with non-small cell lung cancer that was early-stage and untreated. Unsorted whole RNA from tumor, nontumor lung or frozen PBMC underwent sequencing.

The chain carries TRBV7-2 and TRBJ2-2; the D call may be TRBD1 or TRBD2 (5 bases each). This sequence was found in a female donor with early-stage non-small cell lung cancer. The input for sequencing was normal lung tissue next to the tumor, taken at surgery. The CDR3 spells CASSFGTTSYTGELFF. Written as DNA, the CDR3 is TGTGCCAGCAGCTTTGGGACGACGTCATACACCGGGGAGCTGTTTTTT.